This is a list of T cell receptor beta chains from one sample in a study of cytomegalovirus exposure and HLA in healthy donors. Profiled with immunoSEQ multiplex PCR; TCRdb holds only in-frame clones, not every one. The sample consists of some 130,000 clones, roughly 80% of them appearing once. Input material: PBMCs. The receptors stem from a man aged 35 to 55 in good health and CMV-seronegative. The CDR3 runs from the conserved cysteine through the conserved F or W. Fields, in order: D gene, V gene, J gene, clone size, CDR3 protein, CDR3 DNA. A D gene is named only where the DNA matches it firmly. Expanded clones get a size class; other rows say once, few or many, or leave the size out.

D: TRBD1
V: TRBV7-9
J: TRBJ2-3
size: -
CDR3: CASSPAGTDFTDTQYF
DNA: TGTGCCAGCAGCCCTGCTGGGACAGACTTCACAGATACGCAGTATTTT

D: TRBD2
V: TRBV5-1
J: TRBJ2-1
size: -
CDR3: CASSLTSGGDEQFF
DNA: TGCGCCAGCAGTTTAACTAGCGGGGGAGATGAGCAGTTCTTC

D: TRBD1
V: TRBV6-1
J: TRBJ2-6
size: -
CDR3: CASSVRDRGIGGANVLTF
DNA: TGTGCCAGCAGTGTTCGGGACAGGGGGATTGGGGGGGCCAACGTCCTGACTTTC

D: TRBD1
V: TRBV6-5
J: TRBJ2-2
size: few
CDR3: CASSYRTGHGELFF
DNA: TGTGCCAGCAGTTACAGGACAGGGCACGGGGAGCTGTTTTTT

D: TRBD2
V: TRBV5-8
J: TRBJ2-1
size: -
CDR3: CASSLGLAGYGGDEQFF
DNA: TGTGCCAGCAGCTTGGGACTAGCGGGATACGGTGGGGATGAGCAGTTCTTC

D: -
V: TRBV5-6
J: TRBJ1-1
size: -
CDR3: CASSSRTRGLAFF
DNA: TGTGCCAGCAGCTCCCGTACCAGGGGATTAGCTTTCTTT

D: TRBD1
V: TRBV28
J: TRBJ2-7
size: -
CDR3: CASSLLGQWPYEQYF
DNA: TGTGCCAGCAGTTTATTGGGACAGTGGCCCTACGAGCAGTACTTC

D: -
V: TRBV6-7
J: TRBJ1-1
size: -
CDR3: CAIPGRGSSPRPGLNTEAFF
DNA: TGTGCCATCCCCGGCAGGGGAAGCTCCCCTCGCCCGGGATTGAACACTGAAGCTTTCTTT

D: -
V: TRBV6-5
J: TRBJ2-7
size: -
CDR3: CASSYGAEAAAYEQYF
DNA: TGTGCCAGCAGTTACGGAGCGGAGGCGGCAGCCTACGAGCAGTACTTC

D: -
V: TRBV9
J: TRBJ1-1
size: once
CDR3: CASSAPEGRDTEAFF
DNA: TGTGCCAGCAGCGCCCCGGAGGGAAGGGACACTGAAGCTTTCTTT

D: TRBD2
V: TRBV27
J: TRBJ2-5
size: -
CDR3: CASARTSGDQETQYF
DNA: TGTGCCAGCGCCAGGACTAGCGGGGACCAAGAGACCCAGTACTTC

D: TRBD1
V: TRBV5-4
J: TRBJ1-4
size: -
CDR3: CASSDLGTGHEKLFF
DNA: TGTGCCAGCAGCGATTTAGGGACAGGGCATGAAAAACTGTTTTTT

D: TRBD2
V: TRBV11-2
J: TRBJ2-7
size: -
CDR3: CASSFVLLGGADSYEQYF
DNA: TGTGCCAGCAGCTTCGTCCTTCTGGGAGGGGCAGACTCCTACGAGCAGTACTTC

D: -
V: TRBV5-1
J: TRBJ1-1
size: -
CDR3: CASSFPGNTEAFF
DNA: TGCGCCAGCAGCTTTCCAGGGAACACTGAAGCTTTCTTT

D: -
V: TRBV18
J: TRBJ2-7
size: -
CDR3: CASSRGTEGYEQYF
DNA: TGTGCCAGCTCACGGGGAACCGAGGGTTACGAGCAGTACTTC

D: TRBD2
V: TRBV28
J: TRBJ2-1
size: -
CDR3: CASRYFYPNLAGGSNEQFF
DNA: TGTGCCAGCAGGTACTTCTATCCGAATCTAGCGGGAGGGAGTAATGAGCAGTTCTTC

D: TRBD1
V: TRBV29-1
J: TRBJ1-1
size: -
CDR3: CSAVQGGAEAFF
DNA: TGCAGCGCTGTCCAGGGGGGCGCTGAAGCTTTCTTT

D: -
V: TRBV28
J: TRBJ2-1
size: -
CDR3: CASCGGELLLQFF
DNA: TGTGCCAGCTGCGGTGGGGAGCTCCTTCTCCAGTTCTTC

D: -
V: TRBV19
J: TRBJ2-2
size: few
CDR3: CASTRGGTGELFF
DNA: TGTGCCAGTACGCGGGGAGGCACCGGGGAGCTGTTTTTT

D: -
V: TRBV2
J: TRBJ2-7
size: -
CDR3: CASRAGGTYEQYF
DNA: TGTGCCAGCAGGGCCGGAGGGACCTACGAGCAGTACTTC

D: -
V: TRBV30
J: TRBJ1-2
size: -
CDR3: CATSPAVNYGYTF
DNA: TGTGCCACCTCCCCCGCGGTTAACTATGGCTACACCTTC

D: -
V: TRBV7-8
J: TRBJ2-3
size: -
CDR3: CASSLASGGLADTQYF
DNA: TGTGCCAGCAGCTTAGCTAGCGGTGGGTTAGCAGATACGCAGTATTTT

D: TRBD1
V: TRBV28
J: TRBJ2-1
size: -
CDR3: CASSLPGQGTINEQFF
DNA: TGTGCCAGCAGTTTACCAGGACAGGGTACGATCAATGAGCAGTTCTTC

D: -
V: TRBV27
J: TRBJ2-3
size: few
CDR3: CASSILSVATDTQYF
DNA: TGTGCCAGCAGTATACTCTCGGTTGCCACAGATACGCAGTATTTT

D: TRBD1
V: TRBV9
J: TRBJ2-1
size: -
CDR3: CASSGPRTGSTYNEQFF
DNA: TGTGCCAGCAGCGGTCCAAGGACAGGGAGCACCTACAATGAGCAGTTCTTC